This T cell receptor beta chain was captured by sequencing in a study of T cell responses to AZD1222 COVID-19 vaccine. Study-wide findings and caveats: Clonal diversity was possibly underestimated, and white British individuals and females predominated among donors.

In regard to this clone: The antigen is undetermined.

TCRdb's copy holds only in-frame clones and misses some; the assay was immunoSEQ multiplex PCR. Altogether around 260,000 clones are present, approximately 93% being singletons, with the ten largest covering approximately 0.52%. The CDR3 is 16 amino acids. Germline CDR1 is ENHRY and CDR2 is SYGVKD. V was trimmed by 5 bases and J by 1 base, leaving 16 bases between them. The sequences come from peripheral blood, collected on day 0 of AZD1222 vaccination. The TCR originated in an adult in good health. The chain has TRBV10-3 and TRBJ2-3, with D possibly matching TRBD2 (5 bases). The CDR3 loop is CAISPRGESGTDTQYF. In nucleotides, the CDR3 is TGTGCCATCAGTCCACGGGGAGAGTCGGGCACAGATACGCAGTATTTT.